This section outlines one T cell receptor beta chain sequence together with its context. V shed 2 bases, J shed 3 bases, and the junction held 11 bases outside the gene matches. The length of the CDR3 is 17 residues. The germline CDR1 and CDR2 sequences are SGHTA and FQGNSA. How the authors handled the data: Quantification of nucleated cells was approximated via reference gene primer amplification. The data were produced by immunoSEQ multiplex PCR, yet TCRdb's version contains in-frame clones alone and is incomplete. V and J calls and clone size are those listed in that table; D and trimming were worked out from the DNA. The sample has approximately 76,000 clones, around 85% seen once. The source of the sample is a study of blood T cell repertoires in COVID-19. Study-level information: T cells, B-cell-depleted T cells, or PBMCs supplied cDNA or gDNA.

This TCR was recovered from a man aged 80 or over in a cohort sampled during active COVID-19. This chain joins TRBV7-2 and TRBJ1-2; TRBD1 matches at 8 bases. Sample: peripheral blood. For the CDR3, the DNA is TGTGCCAGCAGCTTAAGGACCCTAGGACAGGGTGACTATGGCTACACCTTC. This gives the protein CASSLRTLGQGDYGYTF.